The next 2 T cell receptor beta chains were all read from a single sample in a study of T-cell reconstitution after alpha-beta-depleted transplantation in children. Unique molecular identifiers were used to barcode this TCRbeta library. From the PCR reads, TCRdb called clonotypes with MiXCR, one entry per CDR3 protein. The repertoire holds 600,000 to 700,000 distinct CDR3 sequences, approximately 16% seen once, with about 1.1% in the top ten. The sequences come from PBMCs from the stem cell graft donor, collected from the stem cell graft. The receptors originated from a human donor who donated a stem cell graft to a child with acute myeloid leukemia.

Worth noting for this clonotype: This may stem from a read error, because a much larger clone lies one nucleotide away. This chain connects TRBV20-1 to TRBJ1-5, with TRBD1 identical over 8 bases. The better agreement between TRBJ2-3 and the DNA end casts doubt on the J call. Germline-derived CDR1 and CDR2 are DFQATT and SNEGSKA (reference sequence). CDR3 length: 15 residues. CDR3 sequence: CSARDGVQGDQPQYF. The CDR3 nucleotides read TGCAGTGCTAGAGATGGGGTACAGGGGGATCAGCCCCAGTATTTT.

This clonotype was detected many times. The rearrangement uses TRBV20-1 and TRBJ2-7, with TRBD2 identical over 9 bases. Germline CDR1 and CDR2: DFQATT and SNEGSKA (reference sequence). V shed 1 base and J 0 bases; nucleotides not matched to a gene: 10. This CDR3 is 17 amino acids long. CDR3 in amino acids: CSARGPAGGGSSYEQYF. The CDR3 DNA reads TGCAGTGCTAGAGGGCCAGCGGGGGGCGGAAGCTCCTACGAGCAGTACTTC.